The next 32 T cell receptor beta chains were all read from a single sample in a study of naive and memory T cell subsets. General study results and limits: A few larger clonotypes appeared in naive repertoires, especially CD8, possibly memory cells re-expressing CD45RA.

These receptors' antigens are unknown. The beta constant-region primer was an equimolar mix of two oligonucleotides covering TRBC1 and TRBC2. The ligated cDNA underwent four PCR rounds using SP2 and nested alpha and beta constant-region primers. TCRdb reprocessed the UMI-ligation and nested PCR reads via MiXCR and lists one record per CDR3 protein. The repertoire consists of roughly 100,000 distinct CDR3 sequences, with roughly 15% occurring once and the leading ten covering roughly 3.1%. Input material: naive CD8+ T cells from blood. The source is a human donor in good health.

This clonotype has at least ten counts. This chain joins TRBV4-3 and TRBJ2-7; D unresolved. This CDR3 has 15 amino acids. V shed 0 bases and J shed 2 bases, with 11 bases lying between them. Germline V gene lookup returns CDR1 LGHNA and CDR2 YSLEER. In DNA form, the CDR3 reads TGCGCCAGCAGCCAAGATCAAAGGGCCCCCTACGAGCAGTACTTC. Encoded protein: CASSQDQRAPYEQYF.

V is TRBV28 and J is TRBJ1-2; no clear D. CDR3 length: 15 residues. V was trimmed by 4 bases and J by 4 bases, leaving 16 bases between them. Germline V CDR1 and CDR2: MDHEN, SYDVKM. CDR3 residues: CASSSLLSPGYGYTF. The CDR3 DNA reads as TGTGCCAGCAGTTCCCTACTCTCACCAGGCTATGGCTACACCTTC.

This clonotype has at least ten counts. The chain links TRBV19 to TRBJ2-7; 7 bases match TRBD2. CDR3 length: 16 residues. Looked up from germline, CDR1 is LNHDA and CDR2 is SQIVND (reference sequence). Trimming took 5 bases from V and 2 from J; bases not matched to a gene: 12. The CDR3 region is CASSSNSLAETYEQYF. The DNA of the CDR3 is TGTGCCAGTAGTTCTAATTCCCTAGCGGAGACCTACGAGCAGTACTTC.

This sequence joins TRBV7-9 and TRBJ1-1; 7 nucleotides line up with TRBD1. The length of the CDR3 is 16 residues. V lost 5 bases to trimming and J lost 1 base; unmatched junction nucleotides: 10. Germline V gives CDR1 SEHNR, CDR2 FQNEAQ (reference sequence). The CDR3 loop is CASSISTGRGNTEAFF. The CDR3 nucleotides read TGTGCCAGCAGCATATCGACAGGGAGGGGGAACACTGAAGCTTTCTTT.

V usage is TRBV4-3 and J usage is TRBJ2-2; tentatively, D is TRBD2 (6 bases). The CDR3 runs to 15 residues. The V gene's germline CDR1 is LGHNA and CDR2 YSLEER. Trimming removed 0 bases from V and 4 bases from J, with 9 bases in between. CDR3: CASSQEWGLTGELFF. For the CDR3, the DNA is TGCGCCAGCAGCCAAGAATGGGGACTCACCGGGGAGCTGTTTTTT.

The chain links TRBV7-9 to TRBJ2-5; D may be TRBD1 (6 bases). The germline gives CDR1 SEHNR, CDR2 FQNEAQ (reference sequence). There are 14 residues in the CDR3. Deletions cut 3 bases from V and 3 bases from J, with 11 bases between. The CDR3 coding sequence is TGTGCCAGCAGCTTTTTACAGGGAGAAGAGACCCAGTACTTC. Translation: CASSFLQGEETQYF.

The V call is TRBV6-2 or TRBV6-3, the J call TRBJ2-1, with D perhaps TRBD1 (7 bases). Germline CDR1 and CDR2: MNHEY and SVGEGT. V was pared by 8 bases and J by 4 bases, with 15 bases between. The CDR3 spans 14 residues. Here the CDR3 reads CASARAGGYNEQFF. CDR3 DNA: TGTGCCAGCGCCAGGGCAGGGGGGTACAATGAGCAGTTCTTC.

This clonotype has ten or more counts. The genes are TRBV9 and TRBJ2-6, with D possibly being TRBD1 (5 bases). Trimming took 0 bases from V and 0 from J, leaving 13 bases between them. The CDR3 length is 18 residues. Germline V gene sequence: CDR1 SGDLS, CDR2 YYNGEE. The CDR3 loop reads CASSVGITGSSGANVLTF. CDR3 bases: TGTGCCAGCAGCGTAGGTATTACAGGATCCTCTGGGGCCAACGTCCTGACTTTC.

A few counts support this clonotype. The rearrangement uses TRBV4-2 and TRBJ1-1; 9 nucleotides agree with TRBD1. CDR3 size: 14 residues. Trimming removed 5 bases from V and 3 bases from J; junction bases left unmatched: 4. Germline lookup yields CDR1 LGHNA and CDR2 YNFKEQ. CDR3 in amino acids: CASSSRDRDTEAFF. In DNA, the CDR3 is TGTGCCAGCAGCTCCCGGGACAGGGACACTGAAGCTTTCTTT.

The chain links TRBV27 to TRBJ1-6; the D is unclear. Germline loops: CDR1 MNHEY, CDR2 SMNVEV (reference sequence). Trimming removed 8 bases from V and 9 bases from J, with 11 bases in between. The CDR3 is made up of 12 amino acids. CDR3: CASRLGGSPLHF. CDR3 nucleotide sequence: TGTGCCAGCCGGCTTGGAGGTTCACCCCTCCACTTT.

J is TRBJ2-7 and V is TRBV4-3; possible D gene TRBD2, 6 bases. Germline V gene lookup returns CDR1 LGHNA and CDR2 YSLEER. This CDR3 is built from 15 residues. V shed 0 bases and J shed 2 bases, with 11 bases lying between them. This chain's CDR3 is CASSQDTSRAYEQYF. For the CDR3, the DNA is TGCGCCAGCAGCCAAGATACTAGCAGAGCCTACGAGCAGTACTTC.

This clonotype was recorded a few times. The gene calls are TRBV2 and TRBJ2-1; D may correspond to TRBD1 or TRBD2 (6 bases each). Trimming took 4 bases from V and 4 from J, leaving 20 bases between them. CDR3 length equals 17 residues. CDR1 is SNHLY and CDR2 is FYNNEI in the germline V gene. In nucleotides, the CDR3 is TGTGCCAGCAGTGTGGACAGCGGGCCTCTCCTTTACAATGAGCAGTTCTTC. Protein: CASSVDSGPLLYNEQFF. The whole variable domain, filled in from reference TRBV2 and TRBJ2-1, reads EPEVTQTPSHQVTQMGQEVILRCVPISNHLYFYWYRQILGQKVEFLVSFYNNEISEKSEIFDDQFSVERPDGSNFTLKIRSTKLEDSAMYFCASSVDSGPLLYNEQFFGPGTRLTVL.

V usage is TRBV12-3 or TRBV12-4 and J usage is TRBJ2-1; 7 bases are a match to TRBD2. Germline trimming cut 5 bases from V and 7 bases from J; bases unmatched to any gene: 11. The CDR3 spans 15 residues. The CDR3 reads CASSSGERFGNEQFF. As DNA, the CDR3 is TGTGCCAGCAGTAGCGGGGAGCGGTTTGGGAATGAGCAGTTCTTC.

The rearrangement joins TRBV25-1 to TRBJ2-1; possibly TRBD1 for D (6 bases). Trimming left V 4 bases short and J 5 bases short, with 9 bases between. The CDR3 length is 13 residues. Germline CDR1 and CDR2: MGHDK and SYGVNS. CDR3 residues: CASSVWTDNEQFF. In DNA form, the CDR3 reads TGTGCCAGCAGTGTATGGACAGACAATGAGCAGTTCTTC. Full variable domain (rest looked up from reference TRBV25-1 and TRBJ2-1): EADIYQTPRYLVIGTGKKITLECSQTMGHDKMYWYQQDPGMELHLIHYSYGVNSTEKGDLSSESTVSRIRTEHFPLTLESARPSHTSQYLCASSVWTDNEQFFGPGTRLTVL.

There are many counts of this clonotype. The chain recombines TRBV5-8 with TRBJ2-5, with D perhaps TRBD1 or TRBD2 (5 bases each). Germline V gene data show CDR1 as SGHTS and CDR2 as YDEGEE. The CDR3 has 15 residues. V was pared by 1 base and J by 5 bases, with 15 bases between. The CDR3 sequence: CASSLSLGGAETQYF. The CDR3 DNA reads as TGTGCCAGCAGCTTGAGCCTTGGGGGAGCGGAGACCCAGTACTTC.

This clonotype has a count of ten or more. The chain is built from TRBV4-3 and TRBJ2-1, with no clear D. The CDR3 loop spans 13 amino acids. V dropped 1 base and J dropped 8 bases, with 9 bases sitting between them. The germline V gene has CDR1 LGHNA and CDR2 YSLEER. CDR3 amino acids: CASSQVSFDEQFF. DNA for the CDR3: TGCGCCAGCAGCCAAGTTTCCTTCGATGAGCAGTTCTTC.

This clonotype was recorded a few times. V and J are TRBV15 and TRBJ2-1; no firm D call. The CDR3 spans 13 residues. Germline V gene data show CDR1 as LNHNV and CDR2 as YYDKDF (reference sequence). Trimming took off 4 bases at V and 0 bases at J, with 4 bases between the two ends. Written as DNA, the CDR3 is TGTGCCACCAGCATACGCTCCTACAATGAGCAGTTCTTC. Protein: CATSIRSYNEQFF. Supplemented by reference TRBV15 and TRBJ2-1, the full variable domain reads DAMVIQNPRYQVTQFGKPVTLSCSQTLNHNVMYWYQQKSSQAPKLLFHYYDKDFNNEADTPDNFQSRRPNTSFCFLDIRSPGLGDTAMYLCATSIRSYNEQFFGPGTRLTVL.

The V gene is TRBV20-1, the J gene TRBJ1-1, with D unclear. This CDR3 contains 17 residues. Between the trimmed V and J ends, which lost 0 bases and 0 bases, there was a span of 17 bases. The germline V gene has CDR1 DFQATT and CDR2 SNEGSKA (reference sequence). The DNA of the CDR3 is TGCAGTGCTAGAGAATCATTTGGCATGTCAGTGAACACTGAAGCTTTCTTT. Residues: CSARESFGMSVNTEAFF.

This chain links TRBV29-1 with TRBJ2-7; D remains ambiguous. CDR1 is SQVTM, CDR2 ANQGSEA, per germline. CDR3 length: 14 amino acids. Trimming pared 2 bases from V and 0 bases from J, leaving 11 bases between. CDR3 sequence reads: CSVESDLGSYEQYF. In DNA, the CDR3 is TGCAGCGTTGAATCAGACCTAGGCTCCTACGAGCAGTACTTC.

This clonotype was counted ten times or more. J is TRBJ2-3 and V is TRBV7-8; D is unclear. Trimming pared 5 bases from V and 6 bases from J, leaving 12 bases between. The CDR3 runs 13 residues. Germline CDR1 SGHVS, CDR2 FQNEAQ. CDR3 region: CASSPRLGDTQYF. The CDR3 DNA is TGTGCCAGCAGCCCTCGCCTCGGCGATACGCAGTATTTT.

This clonotype was counted many times. The V call is TRBV28, the J call TRBJ2-7; D remains unclear. The V end was cut by 2 bases, the J end by 5 bases, with 10 bases between. The CDR3 loop spans 13 amino acids. The germline CDR1 and CDR2 sequences are MDHEN and SYDVKM. The CDR3 nucleotides read TGTGCCAGCAGTTTAGTAGGGCGCGACGAGCAGTACTTC. It specifies CASSLVGRDEQYF.

J is TRBJ1-1 and V is TRBV6-6; TRBD1 agrees at 8 bases. The V gene's germline CDR1 is MNHNY and CDR2 SVGAGI (reference sequence). V gave up 5 bases and J gave up 7 bases; unmatched junction bases: 9. There are 14 residues in the CDR3. The DNA of the CDR3 is TGTGCCAGCAGTCCCCTGGACAGGGACCATGAAGCTTTCTTT. Amino acids: CASSPLDRDHEAFF.

This clonotype was picked up a small number of times. This chain uses TRBV20-1 with TRBJ2-7; 7 nucleotides align to TRBD2. CDR1 DFQATT and CDR2 SNEGSKA come from the germline V gene (reference sequence). This CDR3 comprises 16 residues. After removal of 6 bases from V and 2 bases from J, the junction contained 16 bases not matched to a gene. The CDR3 reads CSASGGGLAVTYEQYF. In DNA form, the CDR3 reads TGCAGTGCCTCCGGGGGAGGGCTAGCGGTAACCTACGAGCAGTACTTC.

This clonotype was detected ten times or more. This chain uses TRBV4-3 with TRBJ2-3; D uncertain. From germline, CDR1 is LGHNA and CDR2 YSLEER. The CDR3 length is 17 residues. V gave up 0 bases and J gave up 0 bases, with 13 bases separating them. As DNA, the CDR3 is TGCGCCAGCAGCCAAGATCCGAGGCCGACTAGCACAGATACGCAGTATTTT. This codes for CASSQDPRPTSTDTQYF.

In this sample, this clonotype turned up a few times. The chain recombines TRBV7-9 with TRBJ2-7, with D uncertain. V was trimmed by 8 bases and J by 4 bases, leaving 12 bases between them. Per the germline V gene, CDR1 is SEHNR and CDR2 is FQNEAQ (reference sequence). The CDR3 consists of 12 residues. CDR3 in amino acids: CASGGGAYEQYF. CDR3 sequence (DNA): TGTGCCAGCGGCGGCGGCGCATACGAGCAGTACTTC.

The sample holds a few counts of this clonotype. This rearrangement joins TRBV27 to TRBJ1-1; D is uncertain. The CDR3 extends over 13 amino acids. V was shortened by 5 bases and J by 0 bases, with 7 bases between the two germline ends. Germline V lookup: CDR1 MNHEY, CDR2 SMNVEV (reference sequence). The CDR3 protein is CASSPRLNTEAFF. In DNA form, the CDR3 reads TGTGCCAGCAGTCCACGGTTGAACACTGAAGCTTTCTTT.

This clonotype was counted only a few times. The V call is TRBV4-3, the J call TRBJ1-2, with a tentative D call TRBD1 (6 bases). The V and J ends lost 0 bases and 4 bases respectively, with 15 bases between them. Germline V gene sequence: CDR1 LGHNA, CDR2 YSLEER. The CDR3 length is 16 residues. CDR3 bases: TGCGCCAGCAGCCAAGATTATGGGGGGGCTTTCTATGGCTACACCTTC. Its protein product is CASSQDYGGAFYGYTF.

This clonotype turned up a few times. The CDR3 protein is CASSLVVGGLGNEQFF. CDR3 DNA: TGTGCCAGCAGTTTAGTGGTGGGGGGGCTAGGCAATGAGCAGTTCTTC. The V gene is TRBV12-3 or TRBV12-4, the J gene TRBJ2-1; D may be TRBD2 (7 bases). V shed 1 base and J shed 6 bases, with 16 bases lying between them. The CDR3 extends over 16 amino acids.

On this clonotype: Given the absence of the conserved phenylalanine or tryptophan at the CDR3 end, a read error is likely. V gene TRBV12-3 or TRBV12-4 combines with J gene TRBJ2-3; a weak D match, TRBD2 (5 bases). The V gene lost 3 bases and the J gene lost 0 bases, with 7 bases spanning the gap. This CDR3 is 14 amino acids long. The CDR3 DNA follows: TGTGCCAGCAGTTTTGGCGGGAGCACAGATACGCAGTATATT. Translation: CASSFGGSTDTQYI.

In its sample, this clonotype was seen many times. The genes are TRBV29-1 and TRBJ2-7, with D perhaps matching TRBD1 (6 bases). Germline-derived CDR1 and CDR2 are SQVTM and ANQGSEA. The CDR3 sequence is 12 residues long. The V end lost 8 bases, the J end lost 5 bases, and 16 bases lay between the germline ends. The DNA for the CDR3 is TGCAGCTTCTCAGGGGATGCGGACGAGCAGTACTTC. It specifies CSFSGDADEQYF.

In this sample, this clonotype turned up a few times. The chain recombines TRBV20-1 with TRBJ2-1, with D perhaps TRBD1 (6 bases). Trimming took off 0 bases at V and 9 bases at J, with 12 bases between the two ends. There are 13 residues in the CDR3. The germline CDR1 and CDR2 sequences are DFQATT and SNEGSKA (reference sequence). The CDR3 sequence: CSARDPGVGEQFF. CDR3 in DNA: TGCAGTGCTAGAGATCCAGGGGTCGGTGAGCAGTTCTTC.

The genes are TRBV6-1 and TRBJ2-2, with 10 bases fitting TRBD2. The CDR3 is made up of 16 amino acids. Germline loops: CDR1 MNHNS, CDR2 SASEGT. J gave up 4 bases and V 3 bases, and 5 bases lay outside the gene matches. CDR3 nucleotide sequence: TGTGCCAGCAGTGAGAGTCTAGCGGGAGTCACCGGGGAGCTGTTTTTT. This translates into CASSESLAGVTGELFF.